The clone carrying this T cell receptor beta chain appeared a few times. Its antigen is still unknown. The V gene's germline CDR1 is LGHNA and CDR2 YNFKEQ. The CDR3 sequence is 17 residues long. V lost 4 bases and J lost 0; bases outside the gene matches: 10. These data belong to a study of shared clonotypes between healthy human individuals. Study-wide results and limits: The researchers took only blood, and tissue repertoires probably look different.

Sequencing of unsorted PBMC DNA was carried out using ten immunoSEQ deep assay plates. The table came from immunoSEQ multiplex PCR; TCRdb's copy has only in-frame clones and leaves some out. This sample has about 480,000 clones, with 60% to 80% found just once. The study drew its donors from healthy HIV-negative adults without recent acute infections or vaccinations. Source material: PBMCs. V gene TRBV4-2 combines with J gene TRBJ2-3, with TRBD2 matching 7 bases. The clonotype originates from a woman between 35 and 50 years old in good health. Some clones in this sample may be carry-over from other donors' samples. The chain's CDR3 is CASSLGIGGGSTDTQYF. The CDR3 nucleotides read TGTGCCAGCAGCCTAGGTATTGGCGGGGGTAGCACAGATACGCAGTATTTT.